A single sample gave rise to the 24 T cell receptor beta chains below, sequenced in a study. A single record per CDR3 protein comes from TCRdb applying MiXCR to the 5' RACE reads. The top ten hold approximately 3% of the sample, which has 50,000 to 75,000 distinct CDR3 sequences, less than 25% seen once. The sequencing sample was made of memory CD4+ T cells sorted from a lymph node. As for subset: memory CD4+ T cells, CD4+CD45RO+CD25-. Receptors originate from a female donor with breast cancer.

This sequence joins TRBV6-6 and TRBJ1-5, with D perhaps matching TRBD1 (6 bases). Germline loops: CDR1 MNHNY, CDR2 SVGAGI (reference sequence). The length of the CDR3 is 14 residues. The V end lost 7 bases, the J end lost 1 base, and 11 bases lay between the germline ends. The CDR3 nucleotides are TGTGCCAGCACTGGGGGGCTCAGCAATCAGCCCCAGCATTTT. Encoded protein: CASTGGLSNQPQHF.

This clonotype was seen a single time. A much larger clonotype is one base distant, so this may be a read error. Given the absence of the conserved phenylalanine or tryptophan at the CDR3 end, a read error is likely. V and J are TRBV7-9 and TRBJ2-7; no reliable D call. V was trimmed by 2 bases and J by 2 bases, leaving 16 bases between them. The length of the CDR3 is 16 residues. Looked up from germline, CDR1 is SEHNR and CDR2 is FQNEAQ (reference sequence). The CDR3 nucleotides are TGTGCCAGCAGCTTAACTCCGATATCATCTACCTACGAGCAGTACCTC. The encoded protein is CASSLTPISSTYEQYL.

This clonotype was found a few times. The germline gene is not matched at one end of the junction; a read error may be the cause. The chain couples TRBV5-1 to TRBJ2-3; D is uncertain. Germline loops: CDR1 SGHRS, CDR2 YFSETQ. CDR3 length: 13 residues. The DNA of the CDR3 is TGCGCCAGCAGCTTTGCCCTTTCAGATATGCAGTATTTT. It encodes CASSFALSDMQYF.

This clonotype appeared a few times. The V gene is TRBV20-1, the J gene TRBJ2-3; 10 nucleotides line up with TRBD2. The CDR3 totals 17 residues. V gave up 0 bases and J gave up 7 bases; unmatched junction bases: 13. Germline V gene sequence: CDR1 DFQATT, CDR2 SNEGSKA (reference sequence). CDR3 nucleotide sequence: TGCAGTGCTAGAGATATATCTCAGCGGGAGGGCCTCCATACGCAGTATTTT. Translating gives CSARDISQREGLHTQYF.

This clonotype has ten or more counts. The chain employs TRBV6-5 and TRBJ1-1; weak D call: TRBD1 (5 bases). V was pared by 0 bases and J by 0 bases, with 14 bases between. This CDR3 region has 17 residues. In germline, CDR1 is MNHEY, CDR2 SVGAGI. CDR3 DNA: TGTGCCAGCAGTTACTCGAATGCCGGGGCCATGAACACTGAAGCTTTCTTT. This sequence encodes CASSYSNAGAMNTEAFF.

This clonotype was seen at least ten times. The rearrangement uses TRBV6-5 and TRBJ2-3; the match to TRBD2 covers 7 bases. This CDR3 is built from 15 residues. Germline V gene data show CDR1 as MNHEY and CDR2 as SVGAGI. V shed 7 bases, J shed 1 base, and the junction held 8 bases outside the gene matches. This CDR3 is CASTLGAGGTDTQYF. For the CDR3, the DNA is TGTGCCAGCACCCTAGGGGCGGGGGGCACAGATACGCAGTATTTT.

This clonotype has only a few counts. The V call is TRBV12-3 or TRBV12-4, the J call TRBJ1-5; tentative D call: TRBD1 (5 bases). The V gene lost 1 base and the J gene lost 3 bases, with 13 bases spanning the gap. CDR3 length: 16 residues. The chain's CDR3 is CASSLGGRQYNQPQHF. The CDR3 nucleotides are TGTGCCAGCAGTTTAGGGGGCAGACAATACAATCAGCCCCAGCATTTT.

The rearrangement joins TRBV20-1 to TRBJ2-5; 7 bases are a match to TRBD1. Germline CDR1 DFQATT, CDR2 SNEGSKA (reference sequence). The J segment lost 4 bases and the V segment lost 6 bases, leaving 11 bases of the junction unmatched. The CDR3 is 14 residues long. The DNA of the CDR3 is TGCAGTGCAGAGGGCACAGGGGTAGGAGAGACCCAGTACTTC. This gives the protein CSAEGTGVGETQYF.

The CDR3 DNA sequence: TGTGCCAGCAGGCTCCCGGGTGGCGCAGATACGCAGTATTTT. Encoded protein: CASRLPGGADTQYF. The J gene is TRBJ2-3, the V gene TRBV6-1; D remains ambiguous. The V end was cut by 6 bases, the J end by 4 bases, with 14 bases between. The CDR3 contains 14 residues. Germline loops: CDR1 MNHNS, CDR2 SASEGT.

This clonotype was picked up a small number of times. The chain couples TRBV20-1 to TRBJ2-5; D gene ambiguous. V lost 6 bases and J lost 5, with 16 bases in between. The germline V gene has CDR1 DFQATT and CDR2 SNEGSKA (reference sequence). This CDR3 has 13 amino acids. CDR3 bases: TGCAGTGCAATCAGCGAGAGTCCGGAGACCCAGTACTTC. Translated, it gives CSAISESPETQYF.

The rearrangement links TRBV3-1 to TRBJ2-4; D perhaps matches TRBD2 (6 bases). The V and J ends lost 4 bases and 7 bases respectively, with 14 bases between them. Per germline, CDR1 LGHDT and CDR2 YNNKEL (reference sequence). The CDR3 consists of 14 residues. CDR3 protein: CASSPRESRNIQYF. In DNA, the CDR3 is TGTGCCAGCAGCCCTCGGGAGTCACGCAACATTCAGTACTTC.

This clonotype was counted ten times or more. This chain connects TRBV7-3 to TRBJ2-3; D call uncertain. Looked up from germline, CDR1 is SGHTA and CDR2 is FQGTGA. CDR3 size: 13 residues. Trimming took off 8 bases at V and 3 bases at J, with 12 bases between the two ends. CDR3 DNA: TGTGCCAGCCGTCGTGGACCTACAGATACGCAGTATTTT. Translated, it gives CASRRGPTDTQYF. The whole variable domain, remainder taken from reference TRBV7-3 and TRBJ2-3, is GAGVSQTPSNKVTEKGKYVELRCDPISGHTALYWYRQSLGQGPEFLIYFQGTGAADDSGLPNDRFFAVRPEGSVSTLKIQRTERGDSAVYLCASRRGPTDTQYFGPGTRLTVL.

The CDR3 DNA is TGTGCCAGCAGTTGGGGCACGGCTAATGAAAAACTGTTTTTT. This encodes CASSWGTANEKLFF. V usage is TRBV6-5 and J usage is TRBJ1-4, with D perhaps matching TRBD1 (5 bases). V lost 4 bases and J lost 3, with 9 bases in between. The CDR3 length is 14 residues. CDR1 is MNHEY and CDR2 is SVGAGI in the germline V gene.

This clonotype was seen a few times. The chain has TRBV7-9 and TRBJ1-6; D gene ambiguous. Trimming cost V 1 base and J 3 bases, with 7 bases left between them. The CDR3 runs to 15 residues. Germline loops: CDR1 SEHNR, CDR2 FQNEAQ (reference sequence). The DNA of the CDR3 is TGTGCCAGCAGCTTAGAGGGCAGCTATAATTCACCCCTCCACTTT. Its translation: CASSLEGSYNSPLHF.

This clonotype was found many times. The rearrangement links TRBV9 to TRBJ1-1; D possibly corresponds to TRBD1 (5 bases). V was shortened by 3 bases and J by 9 bases, with 15 bases between the two germline ends. The CDR3 has 13 residues. Germline values: CDR1 SGDLS, CDR2 YYNGEE. The CDR3 bases are TGTGCCAGCAGCGGTGTAGAGAAGGGGAAAGCTTTCTTT. The encoded protein is CASSGVEKGKAFF.

This clonotype was seen a handful of times. The CDR3 region has the DNA TGTGCCAGCAGCCCCCCAACAGGGACCTACGAGCAGTACTTC. Translated, it gives CASSPPTGTYEQYF. V usage is TRBV7-9 and J usage is TRBJ2-7, with D maybe TRBD1 (6 bases). Germline CDR1 is SEHNR and CDR2 is FQNEAQ (reference sequence). The CDR3 sequence is 14 residues long. V was clipped by 5 bases and J by 2 bases, with 13 bases between them.

This clonotype appeared a few times. The chain recombines TRBV27 with TRBJ2-1; no clear D. CDR1 is MNHEY, CDR2 SMNVEV, per germline (reference sequence). V lost 8 bases and J lost 2, with 10 bases in between. This CDR3 comprises 13 residues. The DNA of the CDR3 is TGTGCCAGCGGAGACCCTCCCTACAATGAGCAGTTCTTC. Translating it yields CASGDPPYNEQFF.

This clonotype was counted a few times. The CDR3 here is CASSLVGQDYEQYF. In DNA form, the CDR3 reads TGTGCCAGCAGCTTAGTCGGACAGGATTACGAGCAGTACTTC. This chain connects TRBV7-2 to TRBJ2-7; TRBD1 matches at 7 bases. The ends lost 1 base at V and 4 bases at J; junction bases unmatched: 4. The CDR3 is 14 residues long. From germline, CDR1 is SGHTA and CDR2 FQGNSA.

J is TRBJ2-6 and V is TRBV11-3, with a weak D call TRBD2 (6 bases). This CDR3 has 16 amino acids. Trimming left V 4 bases short and J 0 bases short, with 10 bases between. The germline V gene has CDR1 SGHNT and CDR2 YENEEA. The CDR3 loop is CASSYGRGSGANVLTF. The CDR3 region has the DNA TGTGCCAGCAGCTACGGGCGGGGCTCTGGGGCCAACGTCCTGACTTTC.

The chain combines TRBV19 with TRBJ2-7, with D perhaps matching TRBD1 (6 bases). In germline, CDR1 is LNHDA, CDR2 SQIVND (reference sequence). With 6 bases removed from V and 10 bases from J, the gap between germline ends came to 13 bases. The CDR3 is 11 amino acids. CDR3 sequence (DNA): TGTGCCAGTAGCCAGGGGAATGAACAGTACTTC. It translates to CASSQGNEQYF. Drawing the rest from reference TRBV19 and TRBJ2-7, the complete variable domain is DGGITQSPKYLFRKEGQNVTLSCEQNLNHDAMYWYRQDPGQGLRLIYYSQIVNDFQKGDIAEGYSVSREKKESFPLTVTSAQKNPTAFYLCASSQGNEQYFGPGTRLTVT.

This clonotype came up once. Possible read error: a much larger clone is one base away. The V call is TRBV5-6, the J call TRBJ2-1; D remains ambiguous. CDR1 is SGHDT, CDR2 YYEEEE, per germline. Trimming left V 1 base short and J 16 bases short, with 12 bases between. There are 11 residues in the CDR3. As DNA, the CDR3 is TGTGCCAGCAGCTTGTTTGGTGGTACATTCTTC. Protein: CASSLFGGTFF.

The V call is TRBV10-3, the J call TRBJ2-5, with 7 bases aligning to TRBD2. Germline V gene sequence: CDR1 ENHRY, CDR2 SYGVKD. CDR3 length equals 14 residues. V lost 2 bases, J lost 4 bases, and 4 bases stayed unmatched. CDR3 sequence (DNA): TGTGCCATCAGTGAGGGACTAGTGGGAGAGACCCAGTACTTC. Its translation: CAISEGLVGETQYF.

The CDR3 sequence: CASSLKGMHEQFF. The CDR3 DNA is TGTGCCAGCAGCTTAAAGGGGATGCATGAGCAGTTCTTC. V usage is TRBV7-2 and J usage is TRBJ2-1; perhaps TRBD1 as D (5 bases). Trimming pared 2 bases from V and 8 bases from J, leaving 10 bases between. This CDR3 has 13 amino acids. The germline gives CDR1 SGHTA, CDR2 FQGNSA.

This clonotype was observed a handful of times. V and J are TRBV20-1 and TRBJ2-5; possibly TRBD2 for D (5 bases). CDR3 length equals 15 residues. Germline V gene data show CDR1 as DFQATT and CDR2 as SNEGSKA (reference sequence). V was pared by 6 bases and J by 0 bases, with 17 bases between. CDR3 DNA: TGCAGTGCCGAAAACAGAAGGAGGAACCAAGAGACCCAGTACTTC. Protein product: CSAENRRRNQETQYF.